Listed below are T cell receptor beta chains from one sample, sequenced in a study of long-term antiretroviral therapy in people with HIV. TCRdb's table, derived via immunoSEQ multiplex PCR, lists solely in-frame clones and lacks some. The sample yields about 17,000 clones, approximately 78% seen once. The source was unsorted PBMCs, collected 0.3 years after starting antiretroviral therapy. Every receptor here comes from a young man with HIV. Both conserved end residues are part of each CDR3. A D gene is named only where the DNA matches it firmly. Clone size is given for some rows only: seen once, a few or many times, or a class if the clone is expanded.

TRBJ2-4 - TRBV28 - TGTGCCAGCAGGGATTCCGGCATTCAGTACTTC CASRDSGIQYF
TRBJ2-3 - TRBV30 TRBD1 TGTGCCTGGAGTCCTTCCGGGACAGGCCTAACAGATACGCAGTATTTT CAWSPSGTGLTDTQYF
TRBJ2-3 - TRBV30 - TGTGCCTGGACCGGACAGTCCACAGATACGCAGTATTTT CAWTGQSTDTQYF
TRBJ2-2 - TRBV7-9 TRBD1 TGTGCCAGCAGACCAGGTACAGGGGAAGTCACCGGGGAGCTGTTTTTT CASRPGTGEVTGELFF
TRBJ2-2 - TRBV4-1 TRBD2 TGCGCCAGCAGCCAAGATCCTAGCGGGGGGGCCGGGAACACCGGGGAGCTGTTTTTT CASSQDPSGGAGNTGELFF
TRBJ2-2 few TRBV6-4 - TGTGCCAGCAGCCCCGGGGGGCCAGGAACCGGGGAGCTGTTTTTT CASSPGGPGTGELFF
TRBJ2-5 - TRBV6-1 TRBD1 TGTGCCAGCAGCGGTGGACAGGGGTTTGAGACCCAGTACTTC CASSGGQGFETQYF
TRBJ1-2 - TRBV5-1 - TGCGCCAGCACTCTTGGGGGGGAAGGCTACACCTTC CASTLGGEGYTF
TRBJ1-5 - TRBV27 - TGTGCCAGCAGTCAGGGGTCCGGTCAGCCCCAGCATTTT CASSQGSGQPQHF
TRBJ1-1 - TRBV11-2 TRBD1 TGTGCCAGCAGCTTAGAAAGACAGGGATTCTCTGAAGCTTTCTTT CASSLERQGFSEAFF
TRBJ2-7 - TRBV5-1 TRBD1 TGCGCCAGCAGCTTAGGACAGGACTACGAGCAGTACTTC CASSLGQDYEQYF
TRBJ2-3 - TRBV27 - TGTGCCAGCAGACTCAGACACACTAGCACAGATACGCAGTATTTT CASRLRHTSTDTQYF
TRBJ1-5 - TRBV6-6 - TGTGCCAGCAGTCCGAATGAGGGTTTAGCTCAGCCCCAGCATTTT CASSPNEGLAQPQHF
TRBJ1-2 - TRBV29-1 - TGCAGAGATTATGGCTACACCTTC CRDYGYTF
TRBJ2-5 - TRBV5-4 TRBD1 TGTGCCAGCAGCCGCGACAGGGAAGAGACCCAGTACTTC CASSRDREETQYF
TRBJ1-3 once TRBV6-5 - TGTGCCAGCAGTCTACAGCACTCTGGAAACACCATATATTTT CASSLQHSGNTIYF
TRBJ2-5 - TRBV11-2 - TGTGCCAGCACCCAAGGGGTTGAGCAAGAGACCCAGTACTTC CASTQGVEQETQYF
TRBJ1-5 - TRBV2 - TGTGCCAGCAGTGAAGTACAGCTTTATAGCAATCAGCCCCAGCATTTT CASSEVQLYSNQPQHF
TRBJ1-1 - TRBV10-3 - TGTGCCATCAGGCAGCAGGGAGGGGTTCCTGAAGCTTTCTTT CAIRQQGGVPEAFF
TRBJ2-1 - TRBV7-9 - TGTGCCATCCCCCGGCTAGCTCGATCCGATGAGCAGTTCTTC CAIPRLARSDEQFF
TRBJ2-7 - TRBV21-1 - TGTGCCAGCAGCAAAACCCTAACAGGCTCTTACGAGCAGTACTTC CASSKTLTGSYEQYF
TRBJ2-3 - TRBV7-8 - TGTGCCAGCAGCTTAGGAGCGGCCTTCACAGATACGCAGTATTTT CASSLGAAFTDTQYF
TRBJ1-1 - TRBV6-5 - TGTGCCAGCAGTACCTCAGGTGAAGCTTTCTTT CASSTSGEAFF
TRBJ1-6 - TRBV27 - TGTGCCAGCAGTTTAAGTGGGGGCAGGGGCAACTATAATTCACCCCTCCACTTT CASSLSGGRGNYNSPLHF